These 18 T cell receptor beta chains came from one sample sequenced in a study of T-cell memory formation after mild COVID-19. TCRdb called the 5' RACE reads again in MiXCR, with one record for every CDR3 protein. The table has 120,000 to 150,000 distinct CDR3 sequences, roughly 6.2% seen once. Sequenced input: PBMCs or a T cell subset sorted from them (not recorded which). Receptors were obtained from an adult woman who had mild COVID-19 (a few samples of this study predate the infection). Cell type and time point are not known.

This clonotype was detected a few times. DNA of the CDR3: TGTGCCAGCAGTTACCCTCCGGATACGCAGTATTTT. It is translated as CASSYPPDTQYF. The gene calls are TRBV6-2 or TRBV6-3 and TRBJ2-3; no firm D call. Germline values: CDR1 MNHEY, CDR2 SVGEGT. V gave up 2 bases and J gave up 6 bases, with 6 bases separating them. The CDR3 spans 12 residues.

This clonotype was recorded many times. The chain links TRBV24-1 to TRBJ2-1; D not resolved. The CDR3 is 16 residues long. The germline CDR1 and CDR2 sequences are KGHDR and SFDVKD. Trimming removed 0 bases from V and 0 bases from J, with 8 bases in between. The DNA of the CDR3 is TGTGCCACCAGTGATTTGAGCGTGAGCTCCTACAATGAGCAGTTCTTC. Residues: CATSDLSVSSYNEQFF.

The chain combines TRBV7-9 with TRBJ1-1; 11 bases are shared with TRBD1. CDR3 length: 15 residues. The V gene's germline CDR1 is SEHNR and CDR2 FQNEAQ (reference sequence). J lost 5 bases, V lost 5 bases, and 7 bases had no gene match. The CDR3 bases are TGTGCCAGCAGCGCCGCCGGGACAGGGGGAACTGAAGCTTTCTTT. This translates into CASSAAGTGGTEAFF. Full variable domain (rest looked up from reference TRBV7-9 and TRBJ1-1): DTGVSQNPRHKITKRGQNVTFRCDPISEHNRLYWYRQTLGQGPEFLTYFQNEAQLEKSRLLSDRFSAERPKGSFSTLEIQRTEQGDSAMYLCASSAAGTGGTEAFFGQGTRLTVV.

This clonotype was seen ten or more times. The chain has TRBV6-5 and TRBJ1-5; 9 bases agree with TRBD1. Germline V gives CDR1 MNHEY, CDR2 SVGAGI. The length of the CDR3 is 15 residues. V gave up 5 bases and J gave up 5 bases; unmatched junction bases: 7. The CDR3 loop is CASSLTGGKYQPQHF. The CDR3 DNA reads as TGTGCCAGCAGTCTTACAGGGGGCAAGTATCAGCCCCAGCATTTT.

This clonotype was observed at least ten times. The rearrangement links TRBV20-1 to TRBJ1-6, with 7 bases fitting TRBD1. Per germline, CDR1 DFQATT and CDR2 SNEGSKA (reference sequence). The CDR3 totals 14 residues. J gave up 6 bases and V 1 base, and 3 bases lay outside the gene matches. CDR3 bases: TGCAGTGCTAGAGGCTCAGGGGGTAATTCACCCCTCCACTTT. It codes for CSARGSGGNSPLHF.

This chain joins TRBV7-9 and TRBJ2-4; weak D call: TRBD2 (7 bases). The CDR3 spans 18 residues. The V gene's germline CDR1 is SEHNR and CDR2 FQNEAQ (reference sequence). V lost 0 bases to trimming and J lost 0 bases, with 15 bases between them. Written as DNA, the CDR3 is TGTGCCAGCAGCTTAGCTGGGGAGGGGGGGGAAGCCAAAAACATTCAGTACTTC. Amino acid sequence: CASSLAGEGGEAKNIQYF.

In this sample, this clonotype turned up many times. The V gene is TRBV20-1, the J gene TRBJ1-2; 7 bases line up with TRBD1. CDR3 length: 14 amino acids. Germline loops: CDR1 DFQATT, CDR2 SNEGSKA (reference sequence). J gave up 4 bases and V 1 base, and 6 bases lay outside the gene matches. The DNA of the CDR3 is TGCAGTGCTAGAGGGTCAGGGGGGAGCTATGGCTACACCTTC. Translated: CSARGSGGSYGYTF.

Worth noting for this clonotype: One end of the junction fails to match germline, which may point to a read error. The CDR3 loop reads CAISLGDRVAPGNTIYF. CDR3 nucleotide sequence: TGTGCCATCAGTTTAGGGGACAGGGTGGCTCCCGGAAACACCATATATTTT. This chain connects TRBV12-3 or TRBV12-4 to TRBJ1-3; TRBD1 aligns across 9 bases. This CDR3 is built from 17 residues.

This chain links TRBV18 with TRBJ1-2; D not certain. Germline V gene sequence: CDR1 KGHSH, CDR2 LQKENI. The CDR3 has 13 residues. Deletions cut 2 bases from V and 1 base from J, with 5 bases between. Written as DNA, the CDR3 is TGTGCCAGCTCACCAGACATTAACTATGGCTACACCTTC. Protein product: CASSPDINYGYTF.

This clonotype was observed many times. The chain links TRBV7-6 to TRBJ2-7; D gene unclear. Deletions cut 5 bases from V and 0 bases from J, with 23 bases between. The CDR3 is 18 residues long. The germline V gene encodes CDR1 SGHVS and CDR2 FNYEAQ. Here the CDR3 reads CASSPLVAPGDPSYEQYF. CDR3 in DNA: TGTGCCAGCAGCCCTCTGGTCGCGCCGGGCGACCCCTCCTACGAGCAGTACTTC.

This clonotype was recorded a few times. The chain couples TRBV27 to TRBJ2-3; TRBD2 aligns across 10 bases. The CDR3 loop spans 19 amino acids. Germline assignment: CDR1 MNHEY and CDR2 SMNVEV (reference sequence). The V gene end was trimmed by 4 bases and the J gene end by 0 bases; junction bases not matched to a gene: 13. CDR3 coding DNA: TGTGCCAGCAGTTCCTCCCGACAGCGGGAGGGCCCGAGCACAGATACGCAGTATTTT. Translation gives CASSSSRQREGPSTDTQYF.

The table lists this clonotype with many counts. The chain is built from TRBV12-3 or TRBV12-4 and TRBJ1-1, with D tentatively TRBD1 (5 bases). This CDR3 comprises 14 residues. V was shortened by 5 bases and J by 1 base, with 11 bases between the two germline ends. CDR3 DNA: TGTGCCAGCAGTCTAGGAGGGGCGAACACTGAAGCTTTCTTT. This codes for CASSLGGANTEAFF.

This clonotype was counted many times. The rearrangement joins TRBV6-2 or TRBV6-3 to TRBJ2-1; TRBD2 might be the D (5 bases). Germline CDR1 and CDR2: MNHEY and SVGEGT. The CDR3 is made up of 12 amino acids. Trimming shortened V by 10 bases and J by 7 bases, and 14 bases separated the two germline ends. As DNA, the CDR3 is TGTGCCACCGCAATCCGGGGAAATGAGCAGTTCTTC. Translating gives CATAIRGNEQFF.

This clonotype was detected a few times. CDR3 nucleotide sequence: TGTGCCAGCAGCTCTCCGACAGGTACCTATGGCTACACCTTC. It translates to CASSSPTGTYGYTF. The chain recombines TRBV12-3 or TRBV12-4 with TRBJ1-2, with D possibly matching TRBD1 (6 bases). The CDR3 spans 14 residues. V lost 6 bases to trimming and J lost 4 bases, with 15 bases between them.

This clonotype was counted at least ten times. The J gene is TRBJ2-7, the V gene TRBV2; TRBD1 matches 8 bases. This CDR3 comprises 15 residues. The V segment lost 6 bases and the J segment 7 bases; nucleotides outside the gene matches: 14. The germline gives CDR1 SNHLY, CDR2 FYNNEI. The CDR3 DNA reads TGTGCCAGCAGGGCGGACAGGGCCAGACCCCTGGAGCAGTACTTC. This translates into CASRADRARPLEQYF.

The sample holds many counts of this clonotype. The V call is TRBV20-1, the J call TRBJ2-1; D is possibly TRBD2 (5 bases). The V gene's germline CDR1 is DFQATT and CDR2 SNEGSKA (reference sequence). V lost 6 bases and J lost 6, with 18 bases in between. The length of the CDR3 is 14 residues. CDR3 coding DNA: TGCAGTGCCCCGGACCCGGCGAGGGCCAATGAGCAGTTCTTC. Translating gives CSAPDPARANEQFF.

This clonotype occurred many times. This rearrangement joins TRBV7-9 to TRBJ2-7; a possible D gene is TRBD1 (5 bases). Germline CDR1 reads SEHNR; CDR2 reads FQNEAQ (reference sequence). The CDR3 spans 14 residues. V lost 5 bases, J lost 7 bases, and 18 bases lay in between. The CDR3 sequence is CASSASGATEEQYF. CDR3 nucleotide sequence: TGTGCCAGCAGCGCTTCTGGGGCGACAGAAGAGCAGTACTTC.

This clonotype has only a few counts. J is TRBJ2-1 and V is TRBV12-3 or TRBV12-4, with TRBD2 matching 11 bases. There are 17 residues in the CDR3. V gave up 5 bases and J gave up 4 bases; unmatched junction bases: 10. CDR3 residues: CASSPDFTSGGYNEQFF. The CDR3 DNA follows: TGTGCCAGCAGTCCCGATTTTACTAGCGGGGGATACAATGAGCAGTTCTTC.